These T cell receptor beta chains were read from a single sample in a study of control samples from healthy donors and cancer patients. Repertoires were generated with immunoSEQ multiplex PCR, while TCRdb's copy carries only in-frame clones and drops some. The sample consists of some 150,000 clones, about nine tenths of them appearing once. Sequencing was carried out using blood. These receptors all come from a man aged 25-45 years in good health. The CDR3 runs from the conserved cysteine through the conserved F or W. A D gene is named only where the DNA matches it firmly. Clone size is given for some rows only: seen once, a few or many times, or a class if the clone is expanded.

DNA	CDR3	V	J	D	size
TGTGCCAGCAGCTTAGGCCGGAGCGGCTCCTACGAGCAGTACTTC	CASSLGRSGSYEQYF	TRBV13	TRBJ2-7	NA	NA
TGTGCCAGCAGCCAAGGACGCCTCGTGGGGGAAAAACTGTTTTTT	CASSQGRLVGEKLFF	TRBV5-6	TRBJ1-4	NA	NA
TGTGCCAGCAGTGTAATTACTTGGGACAGAAACACCGGGGAGCTGTTTTTT	CASSVITWDRNTGELFF	TRBV27	TRBJ2-2	TRBD1	NA
TGTGCCAGCAGCGTAGCGGCAGGGGGCAGGGAAAAACTGTTTTTT	CASSVAAGGREKLFF	TRBV9	TRBJ1-4	TRBD1	NA
TGTGCCAGCAGTTTGGGAGATGGCTACACCTTC	CASSLGDGYTF	TRBV6-1	TRBJ1-2	NA	NA
TGTGCCAGCAGTTACTCGAGTCGCCAAGCGGGAGTAAGCTACGAGCAGTACTTC	CASSYSSRQAGVSYEQYF	TRBV6-2/TRBV6-3	TRBJ2-7	TRBD2	NA
TGTGCCAGCAGTGAGGGCCTGGGGGCAGATACGCAGTATTTT	CASSEGLGADTQYF	TRBV25-1	TRBJ2-3	NA	NA
TGCGCCAGTCACGGGGGGACCACCGGGGAGCTGTTTTTT	CASHGGTTGELFF	TRBV5-1	TRBJ2-2	TRBD2	NA
TGTGCCAGCAGTTACTCGATCGCTTCTCCGGGGGGGGACAATGAGCAGTTCTTC	CASSYSIASPGGDNEQFF	TRBV6-2/TRBV6-3	TRBJ2-1	TRBD2	NA
TGCGCCAGCAGCACCGGACAGGGGGCACGGTATGGCTACACCTTC	CASSTGQGARYGYTF	TRBV5-1	TRBJ1-2	TRBD1	NA
TGTGCCAGCAGCTTGGTAGGACGGAACACTGAAGCTTTCTTT	CASSLVGRNTEAFF	TRBV7-2	TRBJ1-1	NA	NA
TGTGCCAGCGGATACCCCGGGACTAGCGACTACGAGCAGTACTTC	CASGYPGTSDYEQYF	TRBV27	TRBJ2-7	TRBD2	NA
TGTGCCAGCAGCGCCAATCGGGGGGACGCTGGAAACACCATATATTTT	CASSANRGDAGNTIYF	TRBV11-3	TRBJ1-3	NA	NA
TGTGCCAGTAGTAAAAACGGGGGTTGGGAGACCCAGTACTTC	CASSKNGGWETQYF	TRBV19	TRBJ2-5	NA	NA
TGTGCCATCAGACGGGGCCCAGGGGTCTCCGAGCAGTACTTC	CAIRRGPGVSEQYF	TRBV19	TRBJ2-7	NA	NA
TGTGCCAGCCACACCGTTAGGGGGCGGGAGGGCTCCTACGAGCAGTACTTC	CASHTVRGREGSYEQYF	TRBV21-1	TRBJ2-7	NA	NA
TGTGCCAGCAAAGGACAAATTTATGGCTACACCTTC	CASKGQIYGYTF	TRBV6-5	TRBJ1-2	NA	NA
TGTGCCAGCAGCGAAGATTATGTCCCATCCGAGCAGTACTTC	CASSEDYVPSEQYF	TRBV9	TRBJ2-7	NA	NA
TGCGCCAGCAGCCAGGACCCAGGGTTTGGCAATGAGCAGTTCTTC	CASSQDPGFGNEQFF	TRBV4-3	TRBJ2-1	NA	NA
TGTGCCAGCAGCTGGACTAGCGGGAGGACGTCCTACGAGCAGTACTTC	CASSWTSGRTSYEQYF	TRBV2	TRBJ2-7	TRBD2	NA
TGTGCCAGCAGAGTGAGAGAGGGAGCAGTGGACGAGCAGTACTTC	CASRVREGAVDEQYF	TRBV6-5	TRBJ2-7	NA	NA
TGTGCCAGTAGTATAGTAGGGCTGGGTAATGAAAAACTGTTTTTT	CASSIVGLGNEKLFF	TRBV19	TRBJ1-4	NA	NA
TGCAGCGGACTCTGGTCTTCTGAGGGGTACGAGCAGTACTTC	CSGLWSSEGYEQYF	TRBV29-1	TRBJ2-7	NA	NA
TGTGCCAGCAGCTTCCTTCCCTCGGGCGAGGGCAATCAGCCCCAGCATTTT	CASSFLPSGEGNQPQHF	TRBV5-5	TRBJ1-5	NA	NA
TGTGCCAGCAGCTTGGGGAAGGACATCTATCAGCCCCAGCATTTT	CASSLGKDIYQPQHF	TRBV5-6	TRBJ1-5	NA	NA
TGTGCCTGGACGAGGCAAGGGTACGGGCAGTTCTTC	CAWTRQGYGQFF	TRBV30	TRBJ2-1	NA	NA
TGTGCCAGCAGCTTCCGGACTAGCGGGAGTATGATCGGGGAGCTGTTTTTT	CASSFRTSGSMIGELFF	TRBV5-8	TRBJ2-2	TRBD2	NA
TGTGCCAGCAGTTTGGGTTCTGGAAACACCATATATTTT	CASSLGSGNTIYF	TRBV27	TRBJ1-3	NA	NA
TGTGCCAGCAGCGTAGTCGGTAGCACAGATACGCAGTATTTT	CASSVVGSTDTQYF	TRBV9	TRBJ2-3	NA	NA
TGTGCCAGCACCCTGCGGGGTAGGGACTATGGCTACACCTTC	CASTLRGRDYGYTF	TRBV5-5	TRBJ1-2	NA	NA
TGTGCCACCAGCAAACGACTAGCGGGGAGCACAGATACGCAGTATTTT	CATSKRLAGSTDTQYF	TRBV15	TRBJ2-3	TRBD2	NA
TGCGCCAGCAGCCAAGAAGGATTGGGGGGAAGGGGCCCCCAAGAGACCCAGTACTTC	CASSQEGLGGRGPQETQYF	TRBV4-3	TRBJ2-5	NA	NA
TGTGCCAGTAGTACCCCGGCGGGGGCGTCCAAAAACATTCAGTACTTC	CASSTPAGASKNIQYF	TRBV19	TRBJ2-4	NA	NA
TGTGCCAGCAGTGAAGGACAGGGCTTTCCCTACGAGCAGTACTTC	CASSEGQGFPYEQYF	TRBV6-1	TRBJ2-7	TRBD1	NA
TGTGCCAGCAGTTTACCCGGACAGGGGATGAACACCGGGGAGCTGTTTTTT	CASSLPGQGMNTGELFF	TRBV28	TRBJ2-2	TRBD1	NA
TGCAGCGTTGAAGAGGGGCCCGGGGAGACCCAGTACTTC	CSVEEGPGETQYF	TRBV29-1	TRBJ2-5	NA	NA
TGTGCCAGCAGTCCGTGGGCCGGAAGCTCCTACAATGAGCAGTTCTTC	CASSPWAGSSYNEQFF	TRBV27	TRBJ2-1	NA	few
TGTGCCATCAGTGGACAGAAAACAGGGGGTGTCTCTGGCGAGCAGTACTTC	CAISGQKTGGVSGEQYF	TRBV10-3	TRBJ2-7	TRBD1	NA
TGTGCCAGCAGTTACGAGTCGACAGATACGCAGTATTTT	CASSYESTDTQYF	TRBV6-5	TRBJ2-3	NA	NA
TGTGCCAGCAGCTTAGAGGACATTCAGTACTTC	CASSLEDIQYF	TRBV7-2	TRBJ2-4	NA	few
TGTGCCAGTAGTATCTATCCCGGCGGGACGGGCACTGAAGCTTTCTTT	CASSIYPGGTGTEAFF	TRBV19	TRBJ1-1	NA	NA
TGTGCCAGCAGTCAGACAGGCTACGAGCAGTACTTC	CASSQTGYEQYF	TRBV6-5	TRBJ2-7	NA	NA
TGTGCCAGCAGCGAAGCTTCGCAAGTTTTGGGCGGGGAGCTGTTTTTT	CASSEASQVLGGELFF	TRBV9	TRBJ2-2	NA	NA
TGTGCCAGCAGTTCAGGGGGGCAAGAGACCCAGTACTTC	CASSSGGQETQYF	TRBV28	TRBJ2-5	NA	NA
TGTGCCAGCAGCTTTGATACAGATACGCAGTATTTT	CASSFDTDTQYF	TRBV7-9	TRBJ2-3	NA	NA
TGTGCCAGCAGCTTGCCACTGGGACTAGCGGGGGGGCTGTACTTCTTC	CASSLPLGLAGGLYFF	TRBV5-8	TRBJ2-1	TRBD2	NA
TGCGCCAGCACTGGGTTGGCGGGAGGGCCTAATGAGCAGTTCTTC	CASTGLAGGPNEQFF	TRBV5-1	TRBJ2-1	TRBD2	NA
TGCGCCAGCAGCCCGGAGGTCTCTGGGGCCAACGTCCTGACTTTC	CASSPEVSGANVLTF	TRBV5-1	TRBJ2-6	NA	NA
TGTGCCAGCAGCCAAGAAACGGCGGGGTTCGGCTATGGCTACACCTTC	CASSQETAGFGYGYTF	TRBV4-2	TRBJ1-2	NA	few
TGCAGCGTTCCCCTTTTTGGGGCCAACGTCCTGACTTTC	CSVPLFGANVLTF	TRBV29-1	TRBJ2-6	NA	NA
TGTGCCAGCAGCTTGGGACAGCAAGAAAACATTCAGTACTTC	CASSLGQQENIQYF	TRBV5-4	TRBJ2-4	NA	NA
TGTGCCAGCAGCCCAGTCGGTGGGGGCCCCTACGAGCAGTACTTC	CASSPVGGGPYEQYF	TRBV7-8	TRBJ2-7	NA	NA
TGTGCCAGCAGCCACGACAGGGGCCGAGACGAGCAGTACTTC	CASSHDRGRDEQYF	TRBV4-2	TRBJ2-7	TRBD1	NA
TGTGCCAGCAGAGGACAGGCCTATGGCTACACCTTC	CASRGQAYGYTF	TRBV19	TRBJ1-2	TRBD1	NA
TGTGCCAGCAGTCTTAGTGAAGCTTTCTTT	CASSLSEAFF	TRBV12-3/TRBV12-4	TRBJ1-1	NA	NA
TGTGCCAGCAGTGAGGGCAGAAACACTGAAGCTTTCTTT	CASSEGRNTEAFF	TRBV2	TRBJ1-1	NA	once
TGTGCCAGCAGCTTAACCCCAGCTAGCGGGAGGGCCGGCACAGATACGCAGTATTTT	CASSLTPASGRAGTDTQYF	TRBV7-2	TRBJ2-3	TRBD2	NA
TGTGCCAGCAGCTCCCCTAGCGGGGGGTACAATGAGCAGTTCTTC	CASSSPSGGYNEQFF	TRBV11-1	TRBJ2-1	TRBD2	NA